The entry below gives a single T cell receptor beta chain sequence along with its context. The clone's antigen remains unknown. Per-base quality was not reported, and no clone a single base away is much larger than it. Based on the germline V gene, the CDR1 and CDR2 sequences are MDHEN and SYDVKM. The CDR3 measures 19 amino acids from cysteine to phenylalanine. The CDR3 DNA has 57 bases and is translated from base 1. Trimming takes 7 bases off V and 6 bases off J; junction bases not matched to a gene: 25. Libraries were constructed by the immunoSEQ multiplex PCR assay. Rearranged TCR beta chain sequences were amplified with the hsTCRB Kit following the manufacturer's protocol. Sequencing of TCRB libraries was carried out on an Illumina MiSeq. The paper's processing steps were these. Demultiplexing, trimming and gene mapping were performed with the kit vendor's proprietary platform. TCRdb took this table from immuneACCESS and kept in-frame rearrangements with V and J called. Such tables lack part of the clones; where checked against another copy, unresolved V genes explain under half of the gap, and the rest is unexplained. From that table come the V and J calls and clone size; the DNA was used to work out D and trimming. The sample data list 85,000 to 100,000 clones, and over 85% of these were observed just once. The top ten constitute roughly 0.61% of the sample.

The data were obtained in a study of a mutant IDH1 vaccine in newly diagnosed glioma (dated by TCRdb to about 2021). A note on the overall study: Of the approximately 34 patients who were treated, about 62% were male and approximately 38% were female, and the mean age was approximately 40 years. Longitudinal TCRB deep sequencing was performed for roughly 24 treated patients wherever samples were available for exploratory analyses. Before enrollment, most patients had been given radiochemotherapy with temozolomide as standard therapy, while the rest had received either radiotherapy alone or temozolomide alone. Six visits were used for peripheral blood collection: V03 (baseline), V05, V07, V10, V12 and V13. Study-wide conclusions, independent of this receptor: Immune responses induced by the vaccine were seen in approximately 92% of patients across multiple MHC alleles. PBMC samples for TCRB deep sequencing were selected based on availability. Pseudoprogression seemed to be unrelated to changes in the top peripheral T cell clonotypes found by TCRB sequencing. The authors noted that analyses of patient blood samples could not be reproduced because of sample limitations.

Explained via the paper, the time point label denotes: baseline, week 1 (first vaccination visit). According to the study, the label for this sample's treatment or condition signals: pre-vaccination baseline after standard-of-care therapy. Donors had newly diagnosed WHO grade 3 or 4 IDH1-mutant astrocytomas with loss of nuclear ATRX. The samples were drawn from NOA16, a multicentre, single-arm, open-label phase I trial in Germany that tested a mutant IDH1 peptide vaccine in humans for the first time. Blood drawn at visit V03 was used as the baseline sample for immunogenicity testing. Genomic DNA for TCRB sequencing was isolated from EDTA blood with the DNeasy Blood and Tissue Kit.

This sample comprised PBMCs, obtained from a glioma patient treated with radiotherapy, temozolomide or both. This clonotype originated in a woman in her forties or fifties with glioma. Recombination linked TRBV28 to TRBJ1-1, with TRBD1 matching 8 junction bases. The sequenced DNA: TGTGCCAGCAAAATCCCAGGGGGCAGAGTGGGGTTAATTCGATCTGAAGCTTTCTTT. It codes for CASKIPGGRVGLIRSEAFF.